This T cell receptor (beta chain) came from a study of identical twins. Study-level results: Weaker excess sharing between twins was seen in beta out-of-frame sequences.

This clonotype has ten or more counts. Its antigen remains unidentified. Trimming took 6 bases from V and 4 from J; bases not matched to a gene: 8. This CDR3 is 14 amino acids long. Germline V gene data show CDR1 as SNHLY and CDR2 as FYNNEI. Template switching, a step in the protocol, added a universal primer site, and cDNA carried unique molecular identifiers. Each CDR3 protein gets one entry after TCRdb re-called the 5' RACE reads with MiXCR. The sample lists approximately 300,000 distinct CDR3 sequences, 8.5% to 9.5% occurring once. This same sample was also part of a study on yellow fever vaccine responses in identical twins.

The chain carries TRBV2 and TRBJ1-2; the match to TRBD1 covers 7 bases. The clonotype comes from a woman aged 18-29 years in good health. The source material was CD8+ T cells sorted from blood. CDR3 protein: CASRIQGGAYGYTF. The CDR3, as DNA: TGTGCCAGCAGGATCCAGGGGGGCGCCTATGGCTACACCTTC. The whole variable domain, remainder taken from reference TRBV2 and TRBJ1-2, is EPEVTQTPSHQVTQMGQEVILRCVPISNHLYFYWYRQILGQKVEFLVSFYNNEISEKSEIFDDQFSVERPDGSNFTLKIRSTKLEDSAMYFCASRIQGGAYGYTFGSGTRLTVV.